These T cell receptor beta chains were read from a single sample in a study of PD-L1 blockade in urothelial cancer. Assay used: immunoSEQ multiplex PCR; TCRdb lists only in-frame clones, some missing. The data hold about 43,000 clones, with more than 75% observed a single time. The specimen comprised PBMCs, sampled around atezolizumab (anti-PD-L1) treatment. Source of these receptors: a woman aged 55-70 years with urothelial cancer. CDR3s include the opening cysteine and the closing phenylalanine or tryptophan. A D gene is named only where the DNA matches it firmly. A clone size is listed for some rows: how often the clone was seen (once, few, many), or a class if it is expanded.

DNA: TGTGCCAGCAGCTCCGTCGCCGGGACAGGGAACTATGGCTACACCTTC; CDR3: CASSSVAGTGNYGYTF; J: TRBJ1-2; V: TRBV11-2; D: TRBD1; size: .
DNA: TGTGCCAGCAGTCGCGCGGGTTATCAGCCCCAGCATTTT; CDR3: CASSRAGYQPQHF; J: TRBJ1-5; V: TRBV27; D: .; size: .
DNA: TGCGCCAGCAGTGAGTCCCAGGTTCTGTGGGGGGGCTATGGCTACACCTTC; CDR3: CASSESQVLWGGYGYTF; J: TRBJ1-2; V: TRBV10-2; D: .; size: large
DNA: TGTGCCAGCAGTGTCTTTTACGAGCAGTACTTC; CDR3: CASSVFYEQYF; J: TRBJ2-7; V: TRBV25-1; D: .; size: .
DNA: TGTGCCAGCAGTGAAGCCCGAACCCTTGGTTTGGGGCATACGCAGTATTTT; CDR3: CASSEARTLGLGHTQYF; J: TRBJ2-3; V: TRBV6-1; D: .; size: once
DNA: TGTGCCAGCAGCTTAGTGGCAGGGGCCCAAGAGACCCAGTACTTC; CDR3: CASSLVAGAQETQYF; J: TRBJ2-5; V: TRBV7-7; D: .; size: .
DNA: TGTGCCAGCAGTTTGGGCAGCTACAATGAGCAGTTCTTC; CDR3: CASSLGSYNEQFF; J: TRBJ2-1; V: TRBV27; D: .; size: .
DNA: TGTGCCAGCAGCTTAGCGCGGGCGGATGAGCAGTTCTTC; CDR3: CASSLARADEQFF; J: TRBJ2-1; V: TRBV7-9; D: .; size: .
DNA: TGCGCCAGCAGCCTGCTTCTGGGGGGGAGCTCCTACAATGAGCAGTTCTTC; CDR3: CASSLLLGGSSYNEQFF; J: TRBJ2-1; V: TRBV4-3; D: TRBD2; size: .
DNA: TGTGCCAGCAGTTCCCTCAGTCCGGACAGGGAAGGGGCCTTAGGCTATGGCTACACCTTC; CDR3: CASSSLSPDREGALGYGYTF; J: TRBJ1-2; V: TRBV27; D: TRBD1; size: .
DNA: TGTGCCAGCAGCTTGCCAGGCAGGGGAGATTATGGCTACACCTTC; CDR3: CASSLPGRGDYGYTF; J: TRBJ1-2; V: TRBV5-4; D: .; size: .
DNA: TGTGCCAGCAGTTTAGACGGGGGGCGAAATCAGCCCCAGCATTTT; CDR3: CASSLDGGRNQPQHF; J: TRBJ1-5; V: TRBV27; D: .; size: .
DNA: TGTGCCAGCAGCCCGAGGGGGAATACGCAGTATTTT; CDR3: CASSPRGNTQYF; J: TRBJ2-3; V: TRBV7-8; D: .; size: .
DNA: TGTGCCAGCAGCCAACAGGGGGCGCGGGGCTACACCTTC; CDR3: CASSQQGARGYTF; J: TRBJ1-2; V: TRBV7-9; D: TRBD1; size: .
DNA: TGCGCCAGCAGCCAAGGTTTGAACAGTAACTATGGCTACACCTTC; CDR3: CASSQGLNSNYGYTF; J: TRBJ1-2; V: TRBV4-3; D: .; size: .
DNA: TGTGCCAGCAGTTTGGAACAGCTCTATGGCTACACCTTC; CDR3: CASSLEQLYGYTF; J: TRBJ1-2; V: TRBV28; D: .; size: .
DNA: TGTGCCAGCAGCTTACCTACACTAGCGGGGGTGTCCAATGAGCAGTTCTTC; CDR3: CASSLPTLAGVSNEQFF; J: TRBJ2-1; V: TRBV7-2; D: TRBD2; size: .
DNA: TGTGCCATCAGTGAGTCGCGGGGGGCGAATTCACCCCTCCACTTT; CDR3: CAISESRGANSPLHF; J: TRBJ1-6; V: TRBV10-3; D: .; size: .
DNA: TGCGCCAGCAGCCAAGAGGAGGCAGAATCCTACGAGCAGTACTTC; CDR3: CASSQEEAESYEQYF; J: TRBJ2-7; V: TRBV4-3; D: .; size: .
DNA: TGTGCCAGCAGCTCCACCGGGACAGCTAGCTCCTACGAGCAGTACTTC; CDR3: CASSSTGTASSYEQYF; J: TRBJ2-7; V: TRBV7-2; D: TRBD1; size: .
DNA: TGTGCCAGCAGTAAAGCGCTCCCAAGCTCCGCTAACACCGGGGAGCTGTTTTTT; CDR3: CASSKALPSSANTGELFF; J: TRBJ2-2; V: TRBV6-1; D: .; size: .
DNA: TGTGCCAGCAGCTTCCGCGGGATGGGTAATCAGCCCCAGCATTTT; CDR3: CASSFRGMGNQPQHF; J: TRBJ1-5; V: TRBV7-8; D: .; size: .
DNA: TGCAGCGTTGACCTGAGCGGGATCCCGTTAGGTGAGCAGTTCTTC; CDR3: CSVDLSGIPLGEQFF; J: TRBJ2-1; V: TRBV29-1; D: TRBD2; size: .
DNA: TGCGCCAGCAGCCAGGGGCTTTTCGGGGGGCCAGGTGGCTACACCTTC; CDR3: CASSQGLFGGPGGYTF; J: TRBJ1-2; V: TRBV4-3; D: .; size: few
DNA: TGTGCCAGCAGCTGGAGGGAGACCCAGTACTTC; CDR3: CASSWRETQYF; J: TRBJ2-5; V: TRBV5-6; D: .; size: .
DNA: TGTGCCAGCAGCGTCCGACTAGCGGGGGGCACAGATACGCAGTATTTT; CDR3: CASSVRLAGGTDTQYF; J: TRBJ2-3; V: TRBV9; D: TRBD2; size: .
DNA: TGTGCCAGCAGTTCCCGGGACAGGGGTGCCTACGAGCAGTACTTC; CDR3: CASSSRDRGAYEQYF; J: TRBJ2-7; V: TRBV6-5; D: TRBD1; size: .
DNA: TGTGCCAGCAGAATCGGCAGGTTTTACAATGAGCAGTTCTTC; CDR3: CASRIGRFYNEQFF; J: TRBJ2-1; V: TRBV6-5; D: .; size: .